The 19 T cell receptor beta chains below all came from one sample that was sequenced in a study of radiotherapy plus CTLA-4 blockade in lung cancer. Sequenced by immunoSEQ multiplex PCR; TCRdb stores in-frame clones only, minus some. This sample has approximately 25,000 clones, with approximately 73% found just once. This specimen consisted of peripheral blood, obtained from a patient treated with radiotherapy plus ipilimumab. The receptors come from a human donor with non-small cell lung cancer who had stable disease on radiotherapy plus ipilimumab.

Details on this clone: An end of the junction does not agree with germline; a read error may underlie this. The chain has TRBV18 and TRBJ2-1; D gene ambiguous. Germline loops: CDR1 KGHSH, CDR2 LQKENI. The CDR3 loop spans 17 amino acids. In DNA, the CDR3 is TGTGCCAGCTCACCAGGAAGTTCTAAACGCTCCTACGATGAGCAGTTCTTC. This sequence encodes CASSPGSSKRSYDEQFF. The full variable domain, with the rest looked up from reference TRBV18 and TRBJ2-1, is NAGVMQNPRHLVRRRGQEARLRCSPMKGHSHVYWYRQLPEEGLKFMVYLQKENIIDESGMPKERFSAEFPKEGPSILRIQQVVRGDSAAYFCASSPGSSKRSYDEQFFGPGTRLTVL.

V and J are TRBV14 and TRBJ2-7; possible D gene TRBD2, 6 bases. The germline CDR1 and CDR2 sequences are SGHDN and FVKESK. Trimming removed 2 bases at V and 3 bases at J, with 14 bases between. The CDR3 runs to 15 residues. The CDR3 DNA reads as TGTGCCAGCAGCCAAACCTCTAGGCGGGGCTACGAGCAGTACTTC. Amino acids: CASSQTSRRGYEQYF.

This chain links TRBV2 with TRBJ2-2; D is possibly TRBD1 (6 bases). Germline V lookup: CDR1 SNHLY, CDR2 FYNNEI. The CDR3 is made up of 13 amino acids. V was pared by 7 bases and J by 5 bases, with 11 bases between. The CDR3 loop reads CASTRGETGELFF. CDR3 DNA: TGTGCCAGCACCAGGGGCGAGACCGGGGAGCTGTTTTTT.

The gene calls are TRBV27 and TRBJ2-1; 7 bases line up with TRBD2. The germline gives CDR1 MNHEY, CDR2 SMNVEV (reference sequence). The CDR3 has 16 residues. Germline trimming cut 5 bases from V and 3 bases from J; bases unmatched to any gene: 10. The CDR3 here is CASSPSTSPRYNEQFF. The CDR3 region has the DNA TGTGCCAGCAGTCCCTCGACTAGCCCCCGCTACAATGAGCAGTTCTTC.

This clone is termed large. The chain has TRBV19 and TRBJ2-7; possibly TRBD2 for D (6 bases). V gave up 3 bases and J gave up 6 bases, with 15 bases separating them. The CDR3 totals 14 residues. The germline CDR1 and CDR2 sequences are LNHDA and SQIVND (reference sequence). This CDR3 is CASSIASGTVEQYF. The CDR3 DNA is TGTGCCAGTAGTATTGCGTCAGGGACTGTCGAGCAGTACTTC.

The chain is built from TRBV11-2 and TRBJ2-2, with 9 bases matching TRBD2. In germline, CDR1 is SGHAT, CDR2 FQNNGV. The CDR3 is 17 residues long. V was clipped by 1 base and J by 4 bases; unmatched bases: 7. CDR3 amino acids: CASSLGFSGSPTGELFF. The CDR3 DNA reads as TGTGCCAGCAGCTTAGGTTTTAGCGGGAGTCCCACCGGGGAGCTGTTTTTT.

The V call is TRBV5-1, the J call TRBJ2-2; D gene uncertain. V shed 0 bases and J shed 6 bases, with 9 bases lying between them. The germline CDR1 and CDR2 sequences are SGHRS and YFSETQ. The CDR3 totals 14 residues. The CDR3 here is CASSLAAGPGELFF. CDR3 nucleotides: TGCGCCAGCAGCTTGGCGGCAGGACCCGGGGAGCTGTTTTTT.

The chain recombines TRBV10-3 with TRBJ2-5; D is undetermined. The CDR3 has 15 residues. In germline, CDR1 is ENHRY, CDR2 SYGVKD. V dropped 1 base and J dropped 0 bases, with 9 bases sitting between them. Here the CDR3 reads CAISEFGGHQETQYF. The CDR3 coding sequence is TGTGCCATCAGTGAGTTCGGCGGTCACCAAGAGACCCAGTACTTC.

The table lists this clone with a few counts. In DNA, the CDR3 is TGTGCCAGCAGCTTATTTAGCGGGCCCTACGAGCAGTACTTC. Translated, it gives CASSLFSGPYEQYF. The V and J genes are TRBV7-2 and TRBJ2-7; 7 bases are shared with TRBD2. The V gene end was trimmed by 2 bases and the J gene end by 2 bases; junction bases not matched to a gene: 3. Germline CDR1 and CDR2: SGHTA and FQGNSA. The CDR3 contains 14 residues.

The chain is built from TRBV27 and TRBJ1-4; D is ambiguous. This CDR3 is built from 17 residues. V lost 6 bases and J lost 0, with 17 bases in between. CDR1 and CDR2 from the germline V gene are MNHEY and SMNVEV (reference sequence). The CDR3 reads CASSPQDPVATNEKLFF. Written as DNA, the CDR3 is TGTGCCAGCAGCCCGCAAGACCCAGTTGCAACTAATGAAAAACTGTTTTTT.

This clone was recorded a few times. The chain joins TRBV6-7 to TRBJ1-3; 11 nucleotides line up with TRBD1. TRBV6-7 is an ORF for which the function is uncertain. The V and J ends lost 0 bases and 4 bases, in that order; junction bases with no gene match: 11. The CDR3 covers 19 residues. The CDR3 spells CASSYSNRTGGSLGNTIYF. In nucleotides, the CDR3 is TGTGCCAGCAGTTACTCGAATAGGACAGGGGGCTCCCTCGGAAACACCATATATTTT.

The chain recombines TRBV6-5 with TRBJ2-7; D might be TRBD2 (5 bases). The CDR3 covers 14 residues. Germline V gives CDR1 MNHEY, CDR2 SVGAGI. Trimming took 0 bases from V and 0 from J, leaving 6 bases between them. CDR3 amino acids: CASSYSSGSYEQYF. The CDR3 DNA reads as TGTGCCAGCAGTTACTCGAGCGGCTCCTACGAGCAGTACTTC.

This chain uses TRBV10-3 with TRBJ2-7; no reliable D call. Trimming removed 0 bases from V and 5 bases from J, with 5 bases in between. CDR1 is ENHRY and CDR2 is SYGVKD in the germline V gene. CDR3 size: 12 residues. The CDR3 loop reads CAISESGNEQYF. CDR3 in DNA: TGTGCCATCAGTGAGTCGGGGAACGAGCAGTACTTC.

CDR3 sequence (DNA): TGTGCCAGCGGGAAACAACGCTTAAGCTCCTACGAGCAGTACTTC. The encoded protein is CASGKQRLSSYEQYF. The rearrangement uses TRBV6-1 and TRBJ2-7; D is unresolved. V lost 8 bases to trimming and J lost 0 bases, with 17 bases between them. The length of the CDR3 is 15 residues. Germline CDR1 and CDR2: MNHNS and SASEGT.

Only a few counts were recorded for this clone. The rearrangement links TRBV28 to TRBJ2-3; no clear D gene. This CDR3 has 12 residues. V lost 5 bases to trimming and J lost 1 base, with 4 bases between them. Germline values: CDR1 MDHEN, CDR2 SYDVKM. CDR3 loop: CASSQGTDTQYF. The CDR3 DNA follows: TGTGCCAGCAGTCAGGGCACAGATACGCAGTATTTT.

The chain links TRBV5-4 to TRBJ1-3; the D gene is possibly TRBD1 (5 bases). Germline CDR1 and CDR2: SGHNT and YYREEE (reference sequence). The CDR3 is 14 residues long. Trimming left V 4 bases short and J 3 bases short, with 11 bases between. The CDR3 loop reads CASSPRGVGNTIYF. CDR3 nucleotide sequence: TGTGCCAGCAGCCCCCGGGGGGTTGGAAACACCATATATTTT.

The genes are TRBV5-8 and TRBJ1-2; 8 positions match TRBD1. This CDR3 spans 15 amino acids. The J segment lost 4 bases and the V segment lost 1 base, leaving 6 bases of the junction unmatched. Germline V gene sequence: CDR1 SGHTS, CDR2 YDEGEE. The CDR3 DNA follows: TGTGCCAGCAGCTTGCGGGCCAGGGGGCCCTATGGCTACACCTTC. This gives the protein CASSLRARGPYGYTF.

CDR3: CASSLSQGGPLTDTQYF. The CDR3 DNA reads TGTGCCAGCAGTCTATCCCAGGGCGGCCCGCTGACAGATACGCAGTATTTT. This chain connects TRBV28 to TRBJ2-3; tentatively, D is TRBD1 (5 bases). The V gene's germline CDR1 is MDHEN and CDR2 SYDVKM. The CDR3 has 17 residues. V was shortened by 5 bases and J by 3 bases, with 21 bases between the two germline ends.

The chain carries TRBV28 and TRBJ2-5; D gene uncertain. Germline-derived CDR1 and CDR2 are MDHEN and SYDVKM. The CDR3 has 14 amino acids. Trimming pared 3 bases from V and 5 bases from J, leaving 13 bases between. The CDR3 DNA reads TGTGCCAGCAGTTTGACGGTTTCTCAGGAGACCCAGTACTTC. Residues: CASSLTVSQETQYF. The full variable domain, completed using reference TRBV28 and TRBJ2-5, is DVKVTQSSRYLVKRTGEKVFLECVQDMDHENMFWYRQDPGLGLRLIYFSYDVKMKEKGDIPEGYSVSREKKERFSLILESASTNQTSMYLCASSLTVSQETQYFGPGTRLLVL.